Given below is one T cell receptor (beta chain) in context. This receptor's antigen is unknown. Per-base quality was not reported, and no clone a single base away is much larger than it. This specimen's time point label, interpreted: about 28 days (+/-7) after the second vaccine dose. AZD1222 recipients whose second dose came at about 4 weeks and those whose second dose came at about 12 weeks were combined into one group, since spike-specific TCR depth and breadth did not differ between the two schedules. Vaccinee samples were obtained from the UK trials COV001 and COV002, which included a single-blind randomized controlled phase 2/3 trial of AZD1222 (ChAdOx1 nCoV-19) in healthy adults. Trial participant PBMC samples were collected at day 0 and day 28 after the second dose for TCRbeta chain sequencing. The CDR3 regions of human TCRbeta chains were analyzed by immunosequencing. The source study handled its data this way. Repertoire TCRs were checked for matches against a reference library of SARS-CoV-2-specific TCRs that had been generated using the MIRA antigen-specificity platform. Breadth was defined as the fraction of unique TCRs that were SARS-CoV-2-associated. Depth was defined as the fraction of total T cells that were SARS-CoV-2-associated. Each spike-specific TCR was assigned to its reactive spike region and to a CD4 or CD8 class using the MIRA data. Log10-transformed breadth and depth values were compared by one-way ANOVA with Sidak's multiple comparisons tests. This immuneACCESS table, as held by TCRdb, lists in-frame sequences with V and J called but not all clones. Of the missing ones, under half trace to an unresolved V gene in checked studies; the others have no known cause. From that table come the V and J calls and clone size; the DNA was used to work out D and trimming. Counted in this sample were some 120,000 clones; more than 80% of them appeared once. The leading ten clones occupy 4.4% of the sample.

These data come from a study of T cell responses to AZD1222 COVID-19 vaccine (dated by TCRdb to the early 2020s). Broadly, across the study: A total of 233 trial participants underwent TCR sequencing, of whom about 200 had received two doses of AZD1222 and 26 had received two doses of the MenACWY control vaccine. Enrollment into the trials was organized by age into subgroups of 18-55, 56-69 and 70-plus years, and those subgroups contained roughly 150, 30 and 60 TCR-sequenced participants, respectively. Study-wide conclusions, independent of this receptor: Participants were mostly white British and included more females than males, and it was suggested by the authors that clonal diversity may have been underestimated. Conclusions about previously exposed vaccinees were limited because only 5 or 6 AZD1222 recipients were SARS-CoV-2 seropositive at baseline. The 56-69-year group was small, and its depth increase did not reach significance, likely because of low power. The vaccine-associated CD4 TCRs covered the entire spike protein, and the dominant responses fell in regions 160-218 and 743-854. Because no day 14 peak-response samples were available, repertoires were characterized only after the peak T cell response. Reportedly, almost half of the unique spike-specific TCRs recognized epitopes lying outside the regions that are mutated in the B.1.351 and B.1.1.7 variants. A significant rise in spike-specific TCR breadth and depth was observed after two AZD1222 doses relative to day 0 and relative to MenACWY recipients.

The specimen was peripheral blood, collected 28 days after the second AZD1222 dose. The receptor's source is an adult who received the AZD1222 COVID-19 vaccine.

The nucleotides read TGTGCCAGCAGCTTAGCAAGGCAGTTGAACACCGGGGAGCTGTTTTTT. This gives the protein CASSLARQLNTGELFF. The sequence links TRBV7-2 to TRBJ2-2; the D gene cannot be resolved reliably. V is shortened by 0 bases, J by 1 base, and the region joining them spans 9 bases. Sequences SGHTA (CDR1) and FQGNSA (CDR2) are obtained from the germline V gene. The CDR3 covers 16 residues, taking in both the cysteine and the phenylalanine. Only the CDR3 DNA is retained, 48 bases long and in frame from the first base.